A single T cell receptor (beta chain) is shown here with its context. Its cognate antigen is unknown. Recently diagnosed hyperthyroidism of less than 2 months' duration affected patients aged 18 to 65. The entry originates in a study of T cells in Graves' hyperthyroidism and ophthalmopathy. Notes on the study in general: In blood, most of the thyroid clonotypes expanded above 0.001 were also present. It was a median around seven months before onset that the model predicted ophthalmopathy.

V dropped 6 bases and J dropped 0 bases, with 20 bases sitting between them. In germline, CDR1 is MGHDK, CDR2 SYGVNS. CDR3 length: 17 residues. It was RNA transcripts that yielded the amplified TCR beta CDR3 regions. The primer set for the first-round RT-PCR of the TCR CDR3 was HTBI. One entry per CDR3 protein, called by TCRdb with MiXCR from the multiplex PCR reads. The sample carries roughly 580,000 distinct CDR3 sequences, approximately 44% recorded once. The chain carries TRBV25-1 and TRBJ1-1; maybe TRBD1 (6 bases). The sequence derives from a woman between 18 and 30 years old with Graves' hyperthyroidism. What was sequenced was peripheral blood or thyroid tissue (not recorded which). The CDR3 spells CASSQEDWTVMNTEAFF. The CDR3, as DNA: TGTGCCAGCAGCCAGGAAGATTGGACAGTCATGAACACTGAAGCTTTCTTT. The entire variable domain, with the rest obtained from reference TRBV25-1 and TRBJ1-1, is as follows: EADIYQTPRYLVIGTGKKITLECSQTMGHDKMYWYQQDPGMELHLIHYSYGVNSTEKGDLSSESTVSRIRTEHFPLTLESARPSHTSQYLCASSQEDWTVMNTEAFFGQGTRLTVV.